These T cell receptor beta chains were read from a single sample in a study of patients and donors after allogeneic stem cell transplantation. TCRdb ran MiXCR on the RT-PCR reads and lists one entry per CDR3 protein. The data show 200,000 to 250,000 distinct CDR3 sequences, with roughly 13% seen just once and 9.5% to 13% held by the top ten. The sequenced sample consisted of blood, either unsorted or a sorted T cell fraction (not recorded which). The origin of the receptors is a human donor who was either an allogeneic HSCT recipient or a stem cell or donor lymphocyte infusion donor (not recorded which). It is not recorded whose cells these are; they may come from a transplant donor. Both conserved end residues are trimmed from each CDR3. Each record gives: CDR3 length, J gene, V gene, CDR3 protein.

>12|TRBJ1-6|TRBV9
ASSVGTGRAPLH
>12|TRBJ2-4|TRBV19
ASSIGGVGNIQY
>15|TRBJ2-3|TRBV20-1
SARDYDRGGVTDTQY
>13|TRBJ2-5|TRBV12-3/TRBV12-4
ASSPLAGAAETQY
>13|TRBJ2-7|TRBV10-3
AISAGPGDNYEQY
>15|TRBJ2-7|TRBV4-1
ASSQAPSGTSSYEQY
>12|TRBJ1-6|TRBV20-1
SAEVTGLNSPLH
>13|TRBJ2-4|TRBV20-1
SAVSTVLAKNIQY
>13|TRBJ2-1|TRBV5-1
ASSSGQVSYNEQF
>13|TRBJ1-6|TRBV10-3
AIGPGTGGNSPLH
>13|TRBJ2-1|TRBV5-1
ASSLVSGGYNEQF
>10|TRBJ1-2|TRBV11-1
ASSFRDYGYT
>13|TRBJ1-5|TRBV5-1
ASSLDGGSNQPQH
>14|TRBJ2-6|TRBV7-2
ASSPGTGAGANVLT
>11|TRBJ2-1|TRBV9
ASSVDYDNEQF